This record looks at one T cell receptor beta chain sequence and its context. What antigen it recognizes has not been identified. The sample holds no much larger clone one base away, and base qualities are not on file. What the time point label conveys for this sample: baseline before first vaccination. Vaccinee samples came from UK trials COV001 and COV002, including a single-blind randomized controlled phase 2/3 trial of AZD1222 (ChAdOx1 nCoV-19) in healthy adults. Trial participant PBMC samples were collected at day 0 and day 28 after the second dose for TCRbeta chain sequencing. The record originates from a study of T cell responses to AZD1222 COVID-19 vaccine (dated by TCRdb to 2020 to 2023). Broadly, across the study: AZD1222 recipients whose second dose came at about 4 weeks and those whose second dose came at about 12 weeks were combined into one group, since spike-specific TCR depth and breadth did not differ between the two schedules. A total of about 230 trial participants underwent TCR sequencing, of whom some 210 received two doses of AZD1222 and 26 received two doses of the MenACWY control vaccine. Trial participants were enrolled by age into subgroups of 18-55, 56-69 and 70-plus years, and roughly 150, 30 and 60 TCR-sequenced participants, respectively, were included in these subgroups. Overall results and qualifications from the work: After two AZD1222 doses, both the breadth and the depth of spike-specific TCRs were significantly higher than at day 0 and than in MenACWY recipients. In the small 56-69-year group, the increase in depth fell short of significance, most likely because of low power. Reportedly, almost half of the unique spike-specific TCRs recognized epitopes lying outside the regions that are mutated in the B.1.351 and B.1.1.7 variants. Participants were mostly white British, with more females than males. The authors suggested clonal diversity may have been underestimated. Only six or seven AZD1222 recipients were SARS-CoV-2 seropositive at baseline, limiting conclusions about previously exposed vaccinees. Vaccine-associated CD4 TCRs spanned the whole spike protein, with dominant responses in regions 160-218 and 743-854. Because no day 14 peak-response samples were available, the repertoires could be characterized only after the peak T cell response.

The CDR3 regions of human TCRbeta chains were analyzed by immunosequencing. The original methods were these. Repertoire TCRs were matched against a reference library of SARS-CoV-2-specific TCRs generated with the MIRA antigen-specificity platform. Breadth meant the fraction of unique TCRs that were SARS-CoV-2-associated, whereas depth meant the fraction of total T cells that were SARS-CoV-2-associated. Using the MIRA data, every spike-specific TCR was mapped to the spike region that the TCR reacted to and assigned to either a CD4 or a CD8 class. Log10-transformed breadth and depth values were compared by one-way ANOVA with Sidak's multiple comparisons tests. The immuneACCESS repertoire file appears here via TCRdb, limited to in-frame rearrangements. These files lack a portion of the clones; in checked studies, under half of the deficit traces to unresolved V genes, and the cause of the others is not known. V, J and clone size are taken as reported in that table, and D and trimming were inferred from the DNA itself. Counted in this sample were roughly 140,000 clones; around nine tenths of them appeared once. Clones ranked in the top ten supply around 5.5% of the sample.

The germline ends are 17 bases apart after V is trimmed by 5 bases and J by 4 bases. For CDR1 and CDR2, the germline V gene (reference sequence) lists LNHNV and YYDKDF. From the cysteine through the phenylalanine, the CDR3 covers 16 amino acids. This entry keeps only the CDR3 DNA: 48 bases, framed from base 1. The starting material was peripheral blood, obtained on day 0 of AZD1222 vaccination. In this chain, TRBV15 is recombined with TRBJ1-4; the D gene is unclear. This sequence originates from an adult in good health. The bases are TGTGCCACCAGCGAGGGAATGGACGGCCTTAATGAAAAACTGTTTTTT. Translated, it gives CATSEGMDGLNEKLFF. The entire variable domain, with the stretches around the CDR3 drawn from the reference TRBV15 and TRBJ1-4 proteins, is DAMVIQNPRYQVTQFGKPVTLSCSQTLNHNVMYWYQQKSSQAPKLLFHYYDKDFNNEADTPDNFQSRRPNTSFCFLDIRSPGLGDTAMYLCATSEGMDGLNEKLFFGSGTQLSVL.